The entry that follows covers one TCR beta chain sequence. Its specificity is unknown. The data were obtained in a study of cytotoxic CD8 clonotypes in ibrutinib-treated CLL. Study results and limitations: Public clonotypes were seen rarely and were contracted or stable on treatment.

The repertoire was sequenced with immunoSEQ multiplex PCR; TCRdb's copy has only in-frame clones and lacks some. The repertoire holds 50,000 or so clones, with approximately 87% as singletons. Trimming cost V 7 bases and J 0 bases, with 10 bases left between them. CDR3 length equals 14 residues. The germline gives CDR1 LNHDA, CDR2 SQIVND (reference sequence). The clonotype originates from a human donor with chronic lymphocytic leukemia. V and J are TRBV19 and TRBJ2-1; no clear D gene. Sample: PBMCs, taken after 24 months of ibrutinib treatment. The CDR3: CASTPASSYNEQFF. The DNA of the CDR3 is TGTGCCAGTACCCCAGCCAGCTCCTACAATGAGCAGTTCTTC.